Detailed here is one T cell receptor (beta chain). This specimen comes from a study of CD8 T cells in Susac syndrome. Study-level background: Clinically active disease was present in 5 or 6 of the sequenced Susac syndrome patients. Under ten of these patients were in remission.

Germline V gene lookup returns CDR1 DFQATT and CDR2 SNEGSKA (reference sequence). V dropped 5 bases and J dropped 3; count of bases not matched to a gene: 5. The CDR3 covers 13 residues. After extraction with the RNeasy kit, roughly 0.5 to 1 ug of the RNA was reverse transcribed using random hexamers. Amplification of TCR beta CDR3 spanned 54 Vbeta and 13 Jbeta via immunoSEQ multiplex PCR. TCRdb reprocessed the immunoSEQ multiplex PCR reads via MiXCR and lists one record per CDR3 protein. Seen here are roughly 150,000 distinct CDR3 sequences, about 95% observed once, and the top ten hold roughly 0.16%. Sequencing of TCR beta was undertaken in CD8+ and CD4+ T cells derived from blood. Recently defined diagnostic criteria classed the Susac syndrome patients as definite or probable.

V is TRBV20-1 and J is TRBJ2-3, with 7 nucleotides matching TRBD1. The TCR was taken from a human donor with Susac syndrome. The sample comprised CD4+ T cells from PBMCs. Here the CDR3 DNA reads TGCAGTGCTGAAAGACAGGGTACAGATACGCAGTATTTT. Translating gives CSAERQGTDTQYF.